What follows are 20 T cell receptor beta chains derived from one specimen sequenced in a study of blood T cells in healthy people across ages. Next came a second PCR, run for about 6 to 11 cycles, which used a sample-barcoded 5' primer along with a J-beta primer mix. TCRdb fed the 5' RACE reads into MiXCR, producing one record per CDR3 protein. In the table there are roughly 800,000 distinct CDR3 sequences, 58% of which are singletons. The sample consisted of blood. The receptors derive from a man between 25 and 39 years old in good health.

The chain carries TRBV10-2 and TRBJ2-6; unclear D gene. Germline V gives CDR1 WSHSY, CDR2 SAAADI. The V gene lost 5 bases and the J gene lost 0 bases, with 8 bases spanning the gap. The CDR3 is made up of 15 amino acids. The CDR3 region has the DNA TGCGCCAGCAGTTCTGAGGACTCTGGGGCCAACGTCCTGACTTTC. This encodes CASSSEDSGANVLTF.

CDR3 in DNA: TGTGCCAGCGGCTCTGACTCTCTGAACACTGAAGCTTTCTTT. The encoded protein is CASGSDSLNTEAFF. The J gene is TRBJ1-1, the V gene TRBV5-5; no clear D. Germline-derived CDR1 and CDR2 are SGHKS and YYEKEE (reference sequence). Trimming stripped 7 bases from V and 0 bases from J, with 13 bases between. This CDR3 has 14 residues.

V is TRBV20-1 and J is TRBJ2-7; 8 bases line up with TRBD2. CDR1 and CDR2 from the germline V gene are DFQATT and SNEGSKA (reference sequence). The CDR3 is 13 amino acids. The V segment lost 4 bases and the J segment 3 bases; nucleotides outside the gene matches: 5. CDR3 bases: TGCAGTGCTATAGGCGGGGGGATCTACGAGCAGTACTTC. Translation: CSAIGGGIYEQYF.

The rearrangement links TRBV12-3 or TRBV12-4 to TRBJ2-1, with D possibly TRBD1 on 5 matching bases. The CDR3 sequence is 13 residues long. V was cut by 6 bases and J by 6 bases, with 12 bases left in between. The CDR3, as DNA: TGTGCCAGCAGGTATCAGGGCCTCAATGAGCAGTTCTTC. Its translation: CASRYQGLNEQFF.

V gene TRBV10-3 combines with J gene TRBJ2-1, with D possibly being TRBD2 (6 bases). Looked up from germline, CDR1 is ENHRY and CDR2 is SYGVKD. The CDR3 covers 12 residues. Trimming stripped 7 bases from V and 8 bases from J, with 12 bases between. The CDR3 DNA reads as TGTGCCATCATGGGACTCTTCGATGAGCAGTTCTTC. Its translation is CAIMGLFDEQFF.

The sample holds a few counts of this clonotype. V usage is TRBV20-1 and J usage is TRBJ2-1; D uncertain. The V end lost 0 bases, the J end lost 2 bases, and 8 bases lay between the germline ends. Germline-derived CDR1 and CDR2 are DFQATT and SNEGSKA (reference sequence). This CDR3 region has 14 residues. This CDR3 reads CSARDRITYNEQFF. In DNA form, the CDR3 reads TGCAGTGCTAGAGATCGAATCACCTACAATGAGCAGTTCTTC.

The chain is built from TRBV20-1 and TRBJ1-4; D call uncertain. Germline loops: CDR1 DFQATT, CDR2 SNEGSKA (reference sequence). The length of the CDR3 is 14 residues. The V end lost 6 bases, the J end lost 2 bases, and 13 bases lay between the germline ends. CDR3 residues: CSASGPFTNEKLFF. CDR3 bases: TGCAGTGCCAGCGGACCCTTCACTAATGAAAAACTGTTTTTT.

The gene calls are TRBV28 and TRBJ1-2; D is ambiguous. Deletions cut 8 bases from V and 1 base from J, with 11 bases between. This CDR3 region has 13 residues. Germline assignment: CDR1 MDHEN and CDR2 SYDVKM. The CDR3 DNA reads as TGTGCCAGCTCTCCGAGATTTAACTATGGCTACACCTTC. Amino acids: CASSPRFNYGYTF.

V is TRBV10-3 and J is TRBJ1-6, with TRBD1 as a possible D gene (5 bases). The germline V and J ends were trimmed by 10 bases and 5 bases, with 18 bases remaining between them. Germline CDR1 reads ENHRY; CDR2 reads SYGVKD. The CDR3 covers 15 residues. The CDR3 coding sequence is TGTGCCAACTCGGAGGGGACTTCGGATAATTCACCCCTCCACTTT. Protein product: CANSEGTSDNSPLHF.

This chain connects TRBV29-1 to TRBJ2-3; TRBD2 matches 10 bases. The length of the CDR3 is 15 residues. The germline V gene encodes CDR1 SQVTM and CDR2 ANQGSEA. J lost 1 base, V lost 5 bases, and 6 bases had no gene match. CDR3 protein: CSVITSGIGTDTQYF. CDR3 bases: TGCAGCGTTATAACTAGCGGGATCGGCACAGATACGCAGTATTTT.

The V and J genes are TRBV29-1 and TRBJ2-2; 11 bases align to TRBD1. This CDR3 is built from 16 residues. J lost 5 bases, V lost 3 bases, and 8 bases had no gene match. CDR1 and CDR2 (germline): SQVTM, ANQGSEA. Here the CDR3 DNA reads TGCAGCGTTGACCCTGCCGGGACAGGGGGAACCGGGGAGCTGTTTTTT. Amino acids: CSVDPAGTGGTGELFF.

This chain uses TRBV9 with TRBJ1-1, with D possibly being TRBD1 (6 bases). Germline V gene data show CDR1 as SGDLS and CDR2 as YYNGEE. This CDR3 comprises 14 residues. V was shortened by 0 bases and J by 4 bases, with 10 bases between the two germline ends. The CDR3 bases are TGTGCCAGCAGCGTAGAACCAGGGGCCACTGAAGCTTTCTTT. This translates into CASSVEPGATEAFF.

This clonotype showed up just a few times. The V gene is TRBV11-1, the J gene TRBJ1-2; D not resolved. This CDR3 is 12 amino acids long. V lost 3 bases and J lost 6, with 8 bases in between. CDR1 SGHAT and CDR2 FQDESV come from the germline V gene (reference sequence). The CDR3 DNA reads TGTGCCAGCAGCTTGGAGGGCGATGGCTACACCTTC. This sequence encodes CASSLEGDGYTF.

The genes are TRBV9 and TRBJ2-7; 9 nucleotides align to TRBD2. Germline loops: CDR1 SGDLS, CDR2 YYNGEE. The CDR3 covers 15 residues. The trim removed 1 base at V and 3 bases at J, leaving 5 bases unmatched. The CDR3 reads CASSVTPSGVYEQYF. The CDR3 nucleotides read TGTGCCAGCAGCGTAACCCCTAGCGGGGTCTACGAGCAGTACTTC.

This rearrangement joins TRBV20-1 to TRBJ1-6; D remains unclear. Germline values: CDR1 DFQATT, CDR2 SNEGSKA (reference sequence). Trimming removed 3 bases at V and 7 bases at J, with 13 bases between. The CDR3 sequence is 14 residues long. CDR3 coding DNA: TGCAGTGCTAGTCGGGGTTCCGCAAATTCACCCCTCCACTTT. Translated: CSASRGSANSPLHF.

The chain couples TRBV12-3 or TRBV12-4 to TRBJ2-5; possible D gene TRBD2, 6 bases. The CDR3 spans 12 residues. V was cut by 3 bases and J by 5 bases, with 7 bases left in between. CDR3 sequence: CASSFREETQYF. The DNA for the CDR3 is TGTGCCAGCAGTTTCCGGGAGGAGACCCAGTACTTC.

V and J are TRBV11-2 and TRBJ2-1, with D possibly being TRBD2 (5 bases). The V gene's germline CDR1 is SGHAT and CDR2 FQNNGV. V lost 1 base and J lost 2, with 9 bases in between. The CDR3 totals 15 residues. CDR3 nucleotides: TGTGCCAGCAGCTTAGCGGGAACTACCTACAATGAGCAGTTCTTC. This encodes CASSLAGTTYNEQFF.

CDR3 DNA sequence: TGCGCCAGCAGCTTACATCATAATGAGCAGTTCTTC. As protein: CASSLHHNEQFF. The rearrangement uses TRBV5-1 and TRBJ2-1; D is uncertain. The CDR3 spans 12 residues. V was cut by 2 bases and J by 7 bases, with 7 bases left in between. CDR1 and CDR2 from the germline V gene are SGHRS and YFSETQ.

This clonotype was counted only a few times. CDR3 loop: CASSFPDLGETQYF. The CDR3 bases are TGTGCCAGCAGCTTCCCCGACCTCGGAGAGACCCAGTACTTC. The chain combines TRBV7-8 with TRBJ2-7; D is ambiguous. The J call could be wrong; TRBJ2-5 is a better fit for the DNA end. Germline V gene sequence: CDR1 SGHVS, CDR2 FQNEAQ. The CDR3 has 14 residues.

A few counts support this clonotype. The chain uses TRBV20-1 and TRBJ2-1; D might be TRBD2 (6 bases). This CDR3 contains 12 residues. Per the germline V gene, CDR1 is DFQATT and CDR2 is SNEGSKA (reference sequence). The CDR3 nucleotides are TGCAGGCCTGGAGCAGGGAGGAATGAGCAGTTCTTC. This codes for CRPGAGRNEQFF.